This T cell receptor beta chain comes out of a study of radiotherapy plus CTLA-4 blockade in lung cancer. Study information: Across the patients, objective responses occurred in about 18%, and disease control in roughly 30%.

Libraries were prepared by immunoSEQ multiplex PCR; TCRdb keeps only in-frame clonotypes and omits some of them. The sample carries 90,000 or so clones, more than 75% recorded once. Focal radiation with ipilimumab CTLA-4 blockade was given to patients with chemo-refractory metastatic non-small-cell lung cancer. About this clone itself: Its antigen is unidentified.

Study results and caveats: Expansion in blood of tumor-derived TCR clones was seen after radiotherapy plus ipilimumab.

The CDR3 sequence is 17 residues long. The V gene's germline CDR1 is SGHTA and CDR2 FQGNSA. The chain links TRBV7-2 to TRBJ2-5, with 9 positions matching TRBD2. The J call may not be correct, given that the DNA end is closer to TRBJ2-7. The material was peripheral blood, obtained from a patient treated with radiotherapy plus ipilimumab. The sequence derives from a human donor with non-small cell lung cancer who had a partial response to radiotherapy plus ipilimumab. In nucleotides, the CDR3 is TGTGCCAGCAGCTTAGCGGGGACTAGCAGCCTTTCCTACGAGCAGTACTTC. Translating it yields CASSLAGTSSLSYEQYF.